These 3 T cell receptor beta chains were sequenced from one sample in a study of blood T cell repertoires in COVID-19. The protocol was immunoSEQ multiplex PCR, while the TCRdb copy is restricted to in-frame clones and leaves out a portion. The sample shows about 290,000 clones, just under 90% of them seen only once. Sequenced: peripheral blood. Source of these receptors: a woman in her twenties or thirties with COVID-19, enrolled during active disease.

V gene TRBV5-1 combines with J gene TRBJ1-1; D uncertain. Germline lookup yields CDR1 SGHRS and CDR2 YFSETQ. This CDR3 region has 14 residues. The V and J ends lost 0 bases and 1 base respectively, with 7 bases between them. The CDR3 DNA reads as TGCGCCAGCAGCTTGGGAGCGGCGAACACTGAAGCTTTCTTT. Amino acids: CASSLGAANTEAFF.

The chain uses TRBV4-1 and TRBJ2-5, with no clear D. The CDR3 has 13 residues. CDR1 is MGHRA, CDR2 YSYEKL, per germline. Trimming stripped 4 bases from V and 5 bases from J, with 11 bases between. This CDR3 reads CASSLYLWETQYF. DNA of the CDR3: TGCGCCAGCAGCCTATACCTATGGGAGACCCAGTACTTC.

V gene TRBV5-4 combines with J gene TRBJ2-1, with D perhaps matching TRBD1 (6 bases). V shed 7 bases and J shed 8 bases, with 25 bases lying between them. This CDR3 contains 16 residues. In germline, CDR1 is SGHNT, CDR2 YYREEE (reference sequence). CDR3 sequence: CASHPGIWGQMDEQFF. CDR3 bases: TGTGCCAGCCACCCGGGGATCTGGGGGCAAATGGATGAGCAGTTCTTC.